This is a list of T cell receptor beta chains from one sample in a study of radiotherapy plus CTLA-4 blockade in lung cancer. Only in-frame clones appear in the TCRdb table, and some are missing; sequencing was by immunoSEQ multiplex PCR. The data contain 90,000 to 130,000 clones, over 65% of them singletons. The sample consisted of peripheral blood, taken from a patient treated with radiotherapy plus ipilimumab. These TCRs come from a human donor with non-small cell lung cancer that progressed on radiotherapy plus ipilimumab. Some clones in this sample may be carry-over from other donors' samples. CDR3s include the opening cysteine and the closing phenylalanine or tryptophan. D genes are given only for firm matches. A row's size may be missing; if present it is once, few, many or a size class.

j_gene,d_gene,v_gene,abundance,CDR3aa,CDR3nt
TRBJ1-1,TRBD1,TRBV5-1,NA,CASSVTGEDTEAFF,TGCGCCAGCAGCGTGACAGGGGAAGACACTGAAGCTTTCTTT
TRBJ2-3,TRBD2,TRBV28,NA,CASSLVVASGWTDTQYF,TGTGCCAGCAGTTTAGTCGTGGCTAGCGGGTGGACAGATACGCAGTATTTT
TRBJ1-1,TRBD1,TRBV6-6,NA,CASRRLGQRAFF,TGTGCCAGCAGACGCCTGGGACAGCGGGCTTTCTTT
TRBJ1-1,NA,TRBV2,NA,CASAFIGNTEAFF,TGTGCCAGCGCTTTCATAGGGAACACTGAAGCTTTCTTT
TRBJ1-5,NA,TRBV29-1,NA,CSVGRDSNQPQHF,TGCAGCGTTGGGCGGGACTCCAATCAGCCCCAGCATTTT
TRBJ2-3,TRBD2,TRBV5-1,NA,CASSILAGGLNTQYF,TGCGCCAGCAGCATACTAGCGGGGGGGCTTAATACGCAGTATTTT
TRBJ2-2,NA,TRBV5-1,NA,CASSQSTSTGELFF,TGCGCCAGCAGCCAGTCAACCTCCACCGGGGAGCTGTTTTTT
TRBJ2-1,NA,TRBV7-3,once,CASSFTRDNEQFF,TGTGCCAGCAGCTTCACAAGGGACAATGAGCAGTTCTTC
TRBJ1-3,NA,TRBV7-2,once,CASSPTGGMRNTIYF,TGTGCCAGCAGCCCCACCGGGGGGATGAGAAACACCATATATTTT
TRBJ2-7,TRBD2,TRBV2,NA,CASGGDLYSYEQYF,TGTGCCAGCGGGGGGGACCTTTACTCCTACGAGCAGTACTTC
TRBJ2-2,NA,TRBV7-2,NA,CASSLQPGTGELFF,TGTGCCAGCAGCTTACAGCCCGGCACCGGGGAGCTGTTTTTT
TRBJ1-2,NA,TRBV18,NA,CASTRQVNYGYTF,TGTGCCAGTACGCGACAGGTCAACTATGGCTACACCTTC
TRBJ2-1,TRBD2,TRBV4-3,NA,CASSQAPGTSGGAGYNEQFF,TGCGCCAGCAGCCAAGCCCCTGGGACTAGCGGGGGGGCGGGTTACAATGAGCAGTTCTTC
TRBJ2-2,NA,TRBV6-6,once,CASMLAGFTGELFF,TGTGCCAGCATGTTGGCCGGTTTCACCGGGGAGCTGTTTTTT
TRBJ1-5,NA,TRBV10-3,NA,CAISELQLPQPQHF,TGTGCCATCAGTGAGTTACAATTGCCTCAGCCCCAGCATTTT
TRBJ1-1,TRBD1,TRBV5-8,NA,CASSSKDRVGTEAFF,TGTGCCAGCAGCTCCAAGGACAGGGTCGGGACTGAAGCTTTCTTT
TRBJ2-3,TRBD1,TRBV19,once,CASSIGTGDTDTQYF,TGTGCCAGTAGTATTGGGACAGGGGACACAGATACGCAGTATTTT
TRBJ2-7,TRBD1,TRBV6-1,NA,CASRPRGQEQYF,TGTGCCAGCAGGCCCAGGGGGCAAGAGCAGTACTTC
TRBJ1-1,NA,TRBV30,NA,CAWREGPRSWAFF,TGTGCCTGGCGAGAGGGACCAAGGTCGTGGGCTTTCTTT
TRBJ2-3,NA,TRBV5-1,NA,CASSFGVSATDTQYF,TGCGCCAGCAGCTTCGGGGTTAGTGCCACAGATACGCAGTATTTT
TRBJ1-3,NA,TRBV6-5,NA,CASSWGRGGNTIYF,TGTGCCAGCAGCTGGGGGAGGGGAGGAAACACCATATATTTT
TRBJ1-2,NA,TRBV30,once,CAWSSYYEPLSANYGYTF,TGTGCCTGGAGTTCGTATTATGAGCCCCTGTCGGCTAACTATGGCTACACCTTC
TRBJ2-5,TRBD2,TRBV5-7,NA,CASSSLAPGGETQYF,TGTGCCAGCAGCTCCCTAGCCCCCGGGGGGGAGACCCAGTACTTC
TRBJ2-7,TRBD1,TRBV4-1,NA,CASSQGRQGTYEQYF,TGCGCCAGCAGCCAAGGTCGACAGGGGACCTACGAGCAGTACTTC
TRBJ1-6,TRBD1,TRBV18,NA,CASSLTTGTGNSPLHF,TGTGCCAGCTCACTAACAACCGGGACAGGGAATTCACCCCTCCACTTT
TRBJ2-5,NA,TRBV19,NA,CASSLRALQETQYF,TGTGCCAGTAGTCTCAGGGCGCTCCAAGAGACCCAGTACTTC
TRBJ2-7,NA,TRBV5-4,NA,CASSSPGRDVYEQYF,TGTGCCAGCAGCTCCCCAGGAAGGGACGTCTACGAGCAGTACTTC
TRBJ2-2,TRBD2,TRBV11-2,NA,CASSLGGTSGGSTGELFF,TGTGCCAGCAGCTTAGGAGGGACTAGCGGGGGGAGCACCGGGGAGCTGTTTTTT
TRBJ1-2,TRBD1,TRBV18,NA,CASSPTIGQGLMSDGYTF,TGTGCCAGCTCACCAACCATAGGACAGGGGCTGATGAGCGATGGCTACACCTTC